Listed here are 30 T cell receptor beta chains from one sample, sequenced in a study of cytomegalovirus exposure and HLA in healthy donors. This PCR relied on a set of 60 Vbeta primers and 13 Jbeta primers. Data came from immunoSEQ multiplex PCR; TCRdb stores just in-frame clones and leaves some out. The sample consists of fewer than 100,000 clones, roughly 76% of them appearing once. What was sequenced was PBMCs. These receptors came from a female donor in good health and CMV-seronegative.

The CDR3 loop reads CASIGQGINYGYTF. CDR3 coding DNA: TGTGCCAGTATCGGACAGGGGATCAACTATGGCTACACCTTC. V and J are TRBV19 and TRBJ1-2; TRBD1 matches at 9 bases. V shed 7 bases and J 2 bases; nucleotides not matched to a gene: 5. The germline V gene encodes CDR1 LNHDA and CDR2 SQIVND (reference sequence). CDR3 length: 14 residues.

The chain is built from TRBV27 and TRBJ2-2; TRBD2 aligns across 15 bases. J lost 1 base, V lost 6 bases, and 12 bases had no gene match. CDR1 and CDR2 from the germline V gene are MNHEY and SMNVEV (reference sequence). This CDR3 has 20 amino acids. The CDR3 bases are TGTGCCAGCAGACCGTTTTTGGGACTAGCGGGGGGACGGAACACCGGGGAGCTGTTTTTT. This encodes CASRPFLGLAGGRNTGELFF.

CDR3 region: CASSSRTSGRRTDTQYF. DNA of the CDR3: TGCGCCAGCAGCTCGAGGACTAGCGGGAGAAGGACAGATACGCAGTATTTT. This chain joins TRBV5-1 and TRBJ2-3; 13 nucleotides match TRBD2. CDR3 length: 17 residues. CDR1 is SGHRS and CDR2 is YFSETQ in the germline V gene. Trimming cost V 3 bases and J 3 bases; bases outside gene matches: 7. Full variable domain (rest looked up from reference TRBV5-1 and TRBJ2-3): KAGVTQTPRYLIKTRGQQVTLSCSPISGHRSVSWYQQTPGQGLQFLFEYFSETQRNKGNFPGRFSGRQFSNSRSEMNVSTLELGDSALYLCASSSRTSGRRTDTQYFGPGTRLTVL.

The chain uses TRBV2 and TRBJ2-7, with D maybe TRBD2 (5 bases). CDR1 is SNHLY, CDR2 FYNNEI, per germline. Deletions cut 8 bases from V and 4 bases from J, with 15 bases between. This CDR3 is 13 amino acids long. The CDR3 nucleotides are TGTGCCAGCGGACTCGTAACTCAGTACGAGCAGTACTTC. Translation: CASGLVTQYEQYF.

This clone appeared once. The gene calls are TRBV2 and TRBJ2-2; D is undetermined. Germline V gene sequence: CDR1 SNHLY, CDR2 FYNNEI. Trimming stripped 7 bases from V and 3 bases from J, with 9 bases between. The CDR3 has 13 residues. The CDR3 DNA reads TGTGCCAGCAAACGAGCGTACACCGGGGAGCTGTTTTTT. Protein product: CASKRAYTGELFF.

This clone was detected a few times. Because the CDR3's place on the DNA is in doubt, the DNA is left out and the CDR3 is given as listed by TCRdb. This rearrangement joins TRBV19 to TRBJ1-5; TRBD1 reflects the table's D call only, with no check against the DNA. The CDR3 has 18 residues if both end residues are counted. The germline gives CDR1 LNHDA, CDR2 SQIVND (reference sequence). CDR3 region: CASSTGTKGVRVFWPQHF.

The J gene is TRBJ1-6, the V gene TRBV30, with TRBD1 identical over 7 bases. The CDR3 loop spans 14 amino acids. Unmatched junction bases numbered 7, after V lost 4 bases and J lost 7 bases. The germline CDR1 and CDR2 sequences are GTSNPN and SVGIG (reference sequence). The CDR3 DNA reads as TGTGCCTGGATCAAAGAGGGGGCAAATTCACCCCTCCACTTT. Protein sequence: CAWIKEGANSPLHF.

This clone showed up just a few times. V usage is TRBV19 and J usage is TRBJ2-3; 16 nucleotides agree with TRBD2. Trimming cost V 7 bases and J 4 bases; bases outside gene matches: 8. Per the germline V gene, CDR1 is LNHDA and CDR2 is SQIVND (reference sequence). The length of the CDR3 is 17 residues. CDR3 in amino acids: CASTGGTSGRASDTQYF. The DNA of the CDR3 is TGTGCCAGTACCGGCGGGACTAGCGGGAGGGCCTCAGATACGCAGTATTTT.

This chain's CDR3 is CASSSLMSGGSSYEQYF. The CDR3 DNA follows: TGCGCCAGCAGCTCCCTTATGAGCGGGGGAAGCTCCTACGAGCAGTACTTC. This rearrangement joins TRBV5-1 to TRBJ2-7, with 8 bases matching TRBD2. V lost 3 bases and J lost 0; bases outside the gene matches: 11. The CDR3 runs to 17 residues. Germline-derived CDR1 and CDR2 are SGHRS and YFSETQ. Filled out from reference TRBV5-1 and TRBJ2-7, the complete variable domain reads KAGVTQTPRYLIKTRGQQVTLSCSPISGHRSVSWYQQTPGQGLQFLFEYFSETQRNKGNFPGRFSGRQFSNSRSEMNVSTLELGDSALYLCASSSLMSGGSSYEQYFGPGTRLTVT.

CDR3 loop: CASSEVQAYEQYF. The CDR3 bases are TGTGCCAGCAGTGAAGTACAGGCCTACGAGCAGTACTTC. The V and J genes are TRBV6-1 and TRBJ2-7; D might be TRBD1 (5 bases). Germline assignment: CDR1 MNHNS and CDR2 SASEGT. This CDR3 has 13 amino acids. Trimming stripped 1 base from V and 2 bases from J, with 6 bases between.

The chain combines TRBV4-1 with TRBJ1-4, with 7 bases that match TRBD1. V gave up 1 base and J gave up 6 bases; unmatched junction bases: 8. CDR1 is MGHRA and CDR2 is YSYEKL in the germline V gene. CDR3 length: 16 amino acids. In DNA form, the CDR3 reads TGCGCCAGCAGCCAAGCTTCGAGACAGGGTTATGAAAAACTGTTTTTT. Its translation: CASSQASRQGYEKLFF.

The rearrangement uses TRBV19 and TRBJ2-1; D is perhaps TRBD1 (6 bases). Germline V gene lookup returns CDR1 LNHDA and CDR2 SQIVND (reference sequence). This CDR3 has 14 residues. Trimming removed 5 bases from V and 4 bases from J, with 12 bases in between. CDR3 amino acids: CASSWGRLYNEQFF. The CDR3 DNA reads as TGTGCCAGTAGTTGGGGGCGCCTGTACAATGAGCAGTTCTTC.

This clone was picked up one time. This chain uses TRBV14 with TRBJ2-7; D not certain. In germline, CDR1 is SGHDN, CDR2 FVKESK. V dropped 1 base and J dropped 6 bases, with 10 bases sitting between them. The CDR3 is 13 residues long. The CDR3 DNA reads as TGTGCCAGCAGCCAAGTATTCTCCGTCGAGCAGTACTTC. Translated, it gives CASSQVFSVEQYF.

The chain links TRBV7-3 to TRBJ2-7, with 8 bases aligning to TRBD2. This CDR3 comprises 15 residues. Losses at the gene ends were 3 bases for V and 2 bases for J; bases not matched to a gene: 6. CDR1 is SGHTA, CDR2 FQGTGA, per germline. The CDR3 loop is CASSLGAGGPYEQYF. CDR3 nucleotides: TGTGCCAGCAGCTTGGGGGCGGGAGGCCCCTACGAGCAGTACTTC. Full variable domain (missing parts from reference TRBV7-3 and TRBJ2-7): GAGVSQTPSNKVTEKGKYVELRCDPISGHTALYWYRQSLGQGPEFLIYFQGTGAADDSGLPNDRFFAVRPEGSVSTLKIQRTERGDSAVYLCASSLGAGGPYEQYFGPGTRLTVT.

The J gene is TRBJ1-2, the V gene TRBV11-3; maybe TRBD1 (5 bases). V was clipped by 2 bases and J by 4 bases, with 11 bases between them. The CDR3 sequence is 14 residues long. Germline CDR1 SGHNT, CDR2 YENEEA. The CDR3 here is CASSLSATAYGYTF. CDR3 nucleotide sequence: TGTGCCAGCAGCTTAAGTGCGACAGCCTATGGCTACACCTTC.

The chain employs TRBV7-9 and TRBJ1-2, with no clear D. Germline CDR1 and CDR2: SEHNR and FQNEAQ (reference sequence). V was cut by 0 bases and J by 8 bases, with 13 bases left in between. The length of the CDR3 is 14 residues. The CDR3 DNA sequence: TGTGCCAGCAGCTTAGCACAACCGGAGAGGGGCTACACCTTC. Translated, it gives CASSLAQPERGYTF.

The chain uses TRBV5-4 and TRBJ2-1, with unresolved D. V lost 5 bases and J lost 4, with 10 bases in between. Germline V lookup: CDR1 SGHNT, CDR2 YYREEE (reference sequence). The CDR3 consists of 13 residues. The chain's CDR3 is CASSVGTYNEQFF. In DNA form, the CDR3 reads TGTGCCAGCAGTGTTGGTACTTACAATGAGCAGTTCTTC.

This chain connects TRBV30 to TRBJ1-2; 8 bases align to TRBD1. Germline-derived CDR1 and CDR2 are GTSNPN and SVGIG (reference sequence). The CDR3 runs to 13 residues. Trimming at V came to 6 bases and at J to 3 bases, leaving 6 bases not matched to a gene. The CDR3 DNA sequence: TGTGCCTGCTCTTTGGACAGGGACTATGGCTACACCTTC. Translation: CACSLDRDYGYTF.

This clone was seen just once. This chain links TRBV2 with TRBJ2-7; possible D gene TRBD1, 6 bases. This CDR3 is built from 15 residues. The germline CDR1 and CDR2 sequences are SNHLY and FYNNEI. Trimming took 1 base from V and 4 from J, leaving 14 bases between them. This CDR3 is CASSEEAQGGYEQYF. CDR3 nucleotide sequence: TGTGCCAGCAGTGAAGAGGCACAGGGCGGGTACGAGCAGTACTTC.

This clone was picked up one time. The chain carries TRBV6-1 and TRBJ2-7, with 7 bases matching TRBD1. The germline gives CDR1 MNHNS, CDR2 SASEGT. V shed 4 bases and J 9 bases; nucleotides not matched to a gene: 3. The CDR3 has 11 amino acids. The CDR3 spells CASSGDSPQYF. The CDR3 DNA reads TGTGCCAGCAGTGGGGACAGTCCGCAGTACTTC.

This chain connects TRBV7-9 to TRBJ1-3, with D maybe TRBD1 (5 bases). The CDR3 loop spans 15 amino acids. Looked up from germline, CDR1 is SEHNR and CDR2 is FQNEAQ (reference sequence). V gave up 0 bases and J gave up 3 bases, with 9 bases separating them. Here the CDR3 reads CASSLAGGNGNTIYF. The CDR3 nucleotides are TGTGCCAGCAGCTTAGCGGGGGGGAATGGAAACACCATATATTTT. Supplemented by reference TRBV7-9 and TRBJ1-3, the full variable domain reads DTGVSQNPRHKITKRGQNVTFRCDPISEHNRLYWYRQTLGQGPEFLTYFQNEAQLEKSRLLSDRFSAERPKGSFSTLEIQRTEQGDSAMYLCASSLAGGNGNTIYFGEGSWLTVV.

J is TRBJ1-1 and V is TRBV25-1, with D possibly matching TRBD1 (5 bases). Germline CDR1 is MGHDK and CDR2 is SYGVNS. V was clipped by 6 bases and J by 1 base, with 9 bases between them. CDR3 length: 13 residues. The CDR3 coding sequence is TGTGCCAGCAGCTACCAGGGGAACACTGAAGCTTTCTTT. Translation: CASSYQGNTEAFF.

This chain uses TRBV5-6 with TRBJ1-1, with a possible D match to TRBD1 (5 bases). The CDR3 spans 13 residues. CDR1 SGHDT and CDR2 YYEEEE come from the germline V gene. V lost 4 bases and J 5 bases, leaving 12 bases between the germline ends. This CDR3 reads CASSIGGETEAFF. In nucleotides, the CDR3 is TGTGCCAGCAGCATTGGGGGGGAGACTGAAGCTTTCTTT.

A note on this clone: Mismatch with germline at one junction end may stem from a read error. The V gene is TRBV7-7, the J gene TRBJ1-1, with 7 bases fitting TRBD1. Germline-derived CDR1 and CDR2 are SSHAT and FNYEAQ (reference sequence). The CDR3 has 13 residues. The CDR3 region is CASSRDRNTEAFF. The CDR3 DNA reads as TGTGCTAGCAGCCGGGACAGGAACACTGAAGCTTTCTTT.

This chain uses TRBV6-6 with TRBJ1-4; D gene ambiguous. Trimming removed 6 bases from V and 8 bases from J, with 13 bases in between. The CDR3 covers 13 residues. Germline loops: CDR1 MNHNY, CDR2 SVGAGI (reference sequence). CDR3 region: CASRERTREKLFF. The DNA for the CDR3 is TGTGCCAGCAGGGAAAGGACTCGGGAAAAACTGTTTTTT.

This clone occurred a few times. The chain is built from TRBV14 and TRBJ1-1; TRBD1 is a possible D gene (6 bases). Trimming cost V 4 bases and J 5 bases, with 14 bases left between them. Germline V gene sequence: CDR1 SGHDN, CDR2 FVKESK. The CDR3 runs 14 residues. The DNA for the CDR3 is TGTGCCAGCAGCCTCGTGGTAAGGGGGACTGAAGCTTTCTTT. Its protein product is CASSLVVRGTEAFF.

This clone appeared a single time. The CDR3 DNA reads TGTGCCAGCAGTACAGACTCTGGGGCCAACGTCCTGACTTTC. The encoded protein is CASSTDSGANVLTF. The V call is TRBV28, the J call TRBJ2-6; no clear D. The CDR3 is 14 amino acids. Germline V lookup: CDR1 MDHEN, CDR2 SYDVKM. The V and J ends lost 5 bases and 0 bases respectively, with 5 bases between them.

The chain has TRBV28 and TRBJ2-7, with D tentatively TRBD1 (5 bases). Trimming removed 6 bases from V and 2 bases from J, with 11 bases in between. The CDR3 contains 13 residues. Germline assignment: CDR1 MDHEN and CDR2 SYDVKM. The CDR3, as DNA: TGTGCCAGCAGGGACACGGGTCCCTACGAGCAGTACTTC. Its protein product is CASRDTGPYEQYF.

The chain carries TRBV27 and TRBJ1-1, with 11 bases matching TRBD1. The CDR3 consists of 14 residues. Unmatched junction bases numbered 3, after V lost 4 bases and J lost 5 bases. CDR1 MNHEY and CDR2 SMNVEV come from the germline V gene (reference sequence). The CDR3 region has the DNA TGTGCCAGCAGTTCGGACAGGGGGCGGACTGAAGCTTTCTTT. The encoded protein is CASSSDRGRTEAFF.

The V gene is TRBV5-1, the J gene TRBJ2-3, with 7 nucleotides matching TRBD1. This CDR3 is built from 16 residues. V lost 0 bases, J lost 1 base, and 5 bases stayed unmatched. CDR1 is SGHRS, CDR2 YFSETQ, per germline. This chain's CDR3 is CASSLGRQGGTDTQYF. The CDR3 DNA reads TGCGCCAGCAGCTTGGGTCGGCAGGGGGGCACAGATACGCAGTATTTT.